This T cell receptor beta chain was sequenced during a study of cytomegalovirus exposure and HLA in healthy donors. Study at large: Among around 400 genotyped donors, roughly 80% fell in the Caucasian-associated ancestry cluster.

The junction had 2 bases not matched to a gene; V was cut back by 3 bases and J by 4 bases. Germline V gives CDR1 SGHNT, CDR2 YYREEE (reference sequence). The CDR3 runs 15 residues. The PCR made use of 60 Vbeta and 13 Jbeta primers. Profiling relied on immunoSEQ multiplex PCR, and the TCRdb table lists in-frame clones only, not all of them. The sample carries about 170,000 clones, approximately 80% recorded once. This clone is a singleton in its sample. Other DNA sequences of this sample code for an identical CDR3. The chain recombines TRBV5-4 with TRBJ2-1; 12 nucleotides line up with TRBD2. The source of this sequence is a male donor in good health and CMV-seronegative. What was sequenced was PBMCs. CDR3 DNA sequence: TGTGCCAGCAGCTCGACTAGCGGGGGTTACAATGAGCAGTTCTTC. This translates into CASSSTSGGYNEQFF.